This T cell receptor (beta chain) was obtained from a study of CD8 T cells in ankylosing spondylitis. The study, taken as a whole, reports: There was a TCR beta motif, made of several highly homologous variants, that appeared characteristic of ankylosing spondylitis blood. As reported, disease-linked clones showed significant enrichment in matched ankylosing spondylitis synovial fluid. Disease-associated clonotypes exhibited CD8+ identity and were relatively infrequent in peripheral blood.

As regards this clonotype: Its antigen is unidentified.

Germline V gene lookup returns CDR1 SEHNR and CDR2 FQNEAQ (reference sequence). The germline V and J ends were trimmed by 3 bases and 1 base, with 17 bases remaining between them. The CDR3 has 17 residues. As the method for making TCR beta libraries, quantitative 5'-RACE with molecular barcodes was used. MiXCR, run by TCRdb on the 5' RACE reads, gives a single entry per CDR3 protein. This repertoire shows about 220,000 distinct CDR3 sequences, about 17% found once; its top ten account for roughly 42%. The J gene is TRBJ2-3, the V gene TRBV7-9; D is perhaps TRBD2 (5 bases). The sequenced material came from blood, either unsorted or a sorted T cell fraction (not recorded which). This sequence was found in a male donor with ankylosing spondylitis. In DNA form, the CDR3 reads TGTGCCAGCAGCTTTCCTATAGCGCAACCGGGCACAGATACGCAGTATTTT. Residues: CASSFPIAQPGTDTQYF.